This is a list of T cell receptor beta chains from one sample in a study of blood T cell repertoires in COVID-19. Using immunoSEQ multiplex PCR, the repertoire was profiled, and TCRdb retains in-frame clones only, with some absent. The sample has about 210,000 clones; roughly 85% are singletons. The specimen was PBMCs or T cells enriched from blood (not recorded which). The receptors originated from a man aged 40-49 years who had recovered from COVID-19. The CDR3 runs from the conserved cysteine through the conserved F or W. The order of the fields is CDR3 DNA, CDR3 protein, J gene, D gene, V gene, clone size. The D gene is left open where the match is weak. Clone size is not always given. Where it is, it says once, few, many or a class for expanded clones.

cdr3_nt: TGTGCCAGCAGTGAAGGAGGATACGAGCAGTACTTC
cdr3_aa: CASSEGGYEQYF
j_call: TRBJ2-7
d_call: -
v_call: TRBV2
clone_size: -

cdr3_nt: TGTGCCAGCAGCTTAAGTCCGGGACAGGGCTTGGCAGATACGCAGTATTTT
cdr3_aa: CASSLSPGQGLADTQYF
j_call: TRBJ2-3
d_call: TRBD1
v_call: TRBV7-9
clone_size: -

cdr3_nt: TGTGCCAGCACCCCCCAGACGGGAACGAACACCGGGGAGCTGTTTTTT
cdr3_aa: CASTPQTGTNTGELFF
j_call: TRBJ2-2
d_call: -
v_call: TRBV7-6
clone_size: -

cdr3_nt: TGCGCCAGCAGCCAACCTACTAGCGGGAGGGCCGGTTTCACAGATACGCAGTATTTT
cdr3_aa: CASSQPTSGRAGFTDTQYF
j_call: TRBJ2-3
d_call: TRBD2
v_call: TRBV4-1
clone_size: -

cdr3_nt: TGTGCCAGCAGTTATACGAGATACAATGAGCAGTTCTTC
cdr3_aa: CASSYTRYNEQFF
j_call: TRBJ2-1
d_call: -
v_call: TRBV12-3/TRBV12-4
clone_size: -

cdr3_nt: TGCGCCAGCAGCTTCTCCTCCTATAATTCACCCCTCCACTTT
cdr3_aa: CASSFSSYNSPLHF
j_call: TRBJ1-6
d_call: -
v_call: TRBV5-1
clone_size: -

cdr3_nt: TGTGCCACCAGTGACGGCGGCTATAATGAAAAACTGTTTTTT
cdr3_aa: CATSDGGYNEKLFF
j_call: TRBJ1-4
d_call: -
v_call: TRBV24-1
clone_size: -

cdr3_nt: TGCGCCAGCAGCCAAGTAGGAGCAGATTCCTACGAGCAGTACTTC
cdr3_aa: CASSQVGADSYEQYF
j_call: TRBJ2-7
d_call: -
v_call: TRBV4-3
clone_size: -

cdr3_nt: TGTGCCAGCAGTCCCCTCGACAGGGGTCGGTGGGGGGCCAACGTCCTGACTTTC
cdr3_aa: CASSPLDRGRWGANVLTF
j_call: TRBJ2-6
d_call: TRBD1
v_call: TRBV28
clone_size: -

cdr3_nt: TGTGCCAGCAGCTTATCCGGGGGGACCTCCTACGAGCAGTACTTC
cdr3_aa: CASSLSGGTSYEQYF
j_call: TRBJ2-7
d_call: TRBD2
v_call: TRBV7-8
clone_size: -

cdr3_nt: TGTGCCAGCAGCAAAGAGGGTGGCGGAGGTTTGAACGTCAATCAGCCCCAGCATTTT
cdr3_aa: CASSKEGGGGLNVNQPQHF
j_call: TRBJ1-5
d_call: -
v_call: TRBV21-1
clone_size: once

cdr3_nt: TGTGCCAGTAGTACGACAGGGGACTCACCCCTCCACTTT
cdr3_aa: CASSTTGDSPLHF
j_call: TRBJ1-6
d_call: TRBD1
v_call: TRBV19
clone_size: -

cdr3_nt: TGCGCCAGCAGCTTGTCCCCGCAGGTAGATACGCAGTATTTT
cdr3_aa: CASSLSPQVDTQYF
j_call: TRBJ2-3
d_call: -
v_call: TRBV5-1
clone_size: -

cdr3_nt: TGCGCCAGCAGCTTGGTCGGACAGTCTCGAGGAAACACCATATATTTT
cdr3_aa: CASSLVGQSRGNTIYF
j_call: TRBJ1-3
d_call: -
v_call: TRBV5-1
clone_size: -

cdr3_nt: TGTGCCAGCAGTTTAATCGGGGGTGAAGCTTTCTTT
cdr3_aa: CASSLIGGEAFF
j_call: TRBJ1-1
d_call: -
v_call: TRBV12-3/TRBV12-4
clone_size: -

cdr3_nt: TGTGCCAGCAGCTCATCTCTTCCGGGTGAGACCCAGTACTTC
cdr3_aa: CASSSSLPGETQYF
j_call: TRBJ2-5
d_call: -
v_call: TRBV7-9
clone_size: -